Listed below are T cell receptor beta chains from one sample, sequenced in a study of cytomegalovirus exposure and HLA in healthy donors. Assay used: immunoSEQ multiplex PCR; TCRdb lists only in-frame clones, some missing. The sample holds some 130,000 clones; approximately 85% are singletons and the top ten take about 8.6%. The sample consisted of PBMCs. Receptor source: a woman aged 45-59 years in good health and CMV-seropositive. Both conserved end residues are part of each CDR3. The order of the fields is D gene, clone size, J gene, V gene, CDR3 protein, CDR3 DNA. The D gene is left open where the match is weak. The size entry is marked missing in some rows and otherwise reads once, few, many or a size class.

d_gene: .; abundance: .; j_gene: TRBJ2-5; v_gene: TRBV5-4; CDR3aa: CASSLDPRGQETQYF; CDR3nt: TGTGCCAGCAGCTTGGACCCCAGGGGCCAAGAGACCCAGTACTTC
d_gene: .; abundance: .; j_gene: TRBJ2-7; v_gene: TRBV7-9; CDR3aa: CASSSDRISGEQYF; CDR3nt: TGTGCCAGCAGCTCTGACAGAATCTCTGGCGAGCAGTACTTC
d_gene: .; abundance: few; j_gene: TRBJ2-1; v_gene: TRBV5-4; CDR3aa: CASSFKDGGLLINEQFF; CDR3nt: TGTGCCAGCAGCTTCAAAGACGGGGGGCTGCTTATCAATGAGCAGTTCTTC
d_gene: TRBD1; abundance: once; j_gene: TRBJ2-7; v_gene: TRBV27; CDR3aa: CASSFDRESRYEQYF; CDR3nt: TGTGCCAGCAGTTTCGACAGGGAGAGTAGGTACGAGCAGTACTTC
d_gene: .; abundance: .; j_gene: TRBJ1-1; v_gene: TRBV7-2; CDR3aa: CASRRTANTEAFF; CDR3nt: TGTGCCAGCAGGCGGACAGCGAACACTGAAGCTTTCTTT
d_gene: .; abundance: .; j_gene: TRBJ2-5; v_gene: TRBV29-1; CDR3aa: CSVDWSGETQYF; CDR3nt: TGCAGCGTTGACTGGAGCGGAGAGACCCAGTACTTC
d_gene: .; abundance: once; j_gene: TRBJ1-2; v_gene: TRBV28; CDR3aa: CASSLSGGVGGYTF; CDR3nt: TGTGCCAGCAGTTTATCGGGGGGGGTGGGGGGCTACACCTTC
d_gene: .; abundance: .; j_gene: TRBJ1-4; v_gene: TRBV27; CDR3aa: CASKKKGVGTEKLFF; CDR3nt: TGTGCCAGCAAAAAGAAGGGGGTCGGGACTGAAAAACTGTTTTTT
d_gene: TRBD2; abundance: .; j_gene: TRBJ2-5; v_gene: TRBV28; CDR3aa: CASNPLGEGRVGTQYF; CDR3nt: TGTGCCAGCAACCCCCTAGGGGAGGGGAGGGTGGGGACCCAGTACTTC
d_gene: .; abundance: .; j_gene: TRBJ2-1; v_gene: TRBV5-1; CDR3aa: CASSGTKTWGAEFF; CDR3nt: TGCGCCAGCAGCGGAACCAAGACCTGGGGCGCTGAGTTCTTC
d_gene: .; abundance: .; j_gene: TRBJ2-7; v_gene: TRBV5-1; CDR3aa: CASSLSYRKYF; CDR3nt: TGCGCCAGCAGCTTGAGCTACAGAAAGTACTTC
d_gene: .; abundance: .; j_gene: TRBJ2-2; v_gene: TRBV6-5; CDR3aa: CASTFVGPDTGELFF; CDR3nt: TGTGCCAGCACTTTCGTGGGGCCTGACACCGGGGAGCTGTTTTTT
d_gene: TRBD2; abundance: .; j_gene: TRBJ2-1; v_gene: TRBV7-6; CDR3aa: CASSPAGGHNEQFF; CDR3nt: TGTGCCAGCAGCCCAGCGGGAGGCCACAATGAGCAGTTCTTC
d_gene: .; abundance: .; j_gene: TRBJ2-2; v_gene: TRBV7-6; CDR3aa: CASSLLRGGGELFF; CDR3nt: TGTGCCAGCAGCTTATTACGAGGTGGCGGGGAGCTGTTTTTT